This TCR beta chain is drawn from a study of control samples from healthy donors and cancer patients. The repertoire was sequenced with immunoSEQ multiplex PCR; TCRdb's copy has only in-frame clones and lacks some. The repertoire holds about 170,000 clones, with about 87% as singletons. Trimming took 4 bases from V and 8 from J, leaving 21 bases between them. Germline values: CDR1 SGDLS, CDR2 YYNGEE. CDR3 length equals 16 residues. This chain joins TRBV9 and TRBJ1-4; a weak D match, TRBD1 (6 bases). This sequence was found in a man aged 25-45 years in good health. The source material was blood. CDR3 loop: CASSTGRQQTGEKLFF. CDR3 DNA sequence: TGTGCCAGCAGCACAGGGCGACAGCAAACGGGGGAAAAACTGTTTTTT. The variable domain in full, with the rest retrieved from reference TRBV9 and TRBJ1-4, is DSGVTQTPKHLITATGQRVTLRCSPRSGDLSVYWYQQSLDQGLQFLIQYYNGEERAKGNILERFSAQQFPDLHSELNLSSLELGDSALYFCASSTGRQQTGEKLFFGSGTQLSVL.